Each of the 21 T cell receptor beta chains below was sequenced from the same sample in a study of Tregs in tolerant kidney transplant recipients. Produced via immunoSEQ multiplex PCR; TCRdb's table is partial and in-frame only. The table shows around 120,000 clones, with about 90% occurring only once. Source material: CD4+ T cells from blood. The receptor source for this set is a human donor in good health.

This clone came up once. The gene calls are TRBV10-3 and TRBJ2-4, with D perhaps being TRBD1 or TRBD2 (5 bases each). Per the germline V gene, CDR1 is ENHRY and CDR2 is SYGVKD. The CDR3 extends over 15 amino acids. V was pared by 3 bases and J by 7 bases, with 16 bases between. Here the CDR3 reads CAISEVGTGRNIQYF. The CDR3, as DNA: TGTGCCATCAGTGAAGTCGGGACGGGGCGGAACATTCAGTACTTC.

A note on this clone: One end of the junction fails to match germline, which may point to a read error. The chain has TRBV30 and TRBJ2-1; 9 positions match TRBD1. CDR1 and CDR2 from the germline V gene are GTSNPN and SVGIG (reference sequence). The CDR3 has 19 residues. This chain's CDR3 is CAGSRETGGLVDSYNEQFF. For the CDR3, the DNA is TGTGCCGGGAGCAGAGAAACAGGGGGCCTCGTTGACTCCTACAATGAGCAGTTCTTC.

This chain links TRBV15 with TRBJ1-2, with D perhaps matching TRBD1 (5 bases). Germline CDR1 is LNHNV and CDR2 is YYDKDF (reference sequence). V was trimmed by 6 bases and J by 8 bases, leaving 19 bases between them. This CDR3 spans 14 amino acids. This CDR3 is CATSLGENLRGYTF. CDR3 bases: TGTGCCACCAGTCTAGGGGAAAATCTACGGGGCTACACCTTC.

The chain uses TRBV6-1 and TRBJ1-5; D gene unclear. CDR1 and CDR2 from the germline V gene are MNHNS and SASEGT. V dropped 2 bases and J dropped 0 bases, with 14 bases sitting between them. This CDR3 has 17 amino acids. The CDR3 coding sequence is TGTGCCAGCAGTGAATCCTCACCAGCTTTTAGCAATCAGCCCCAGCATTTT. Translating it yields CASSESSPAFSNQPQHF.

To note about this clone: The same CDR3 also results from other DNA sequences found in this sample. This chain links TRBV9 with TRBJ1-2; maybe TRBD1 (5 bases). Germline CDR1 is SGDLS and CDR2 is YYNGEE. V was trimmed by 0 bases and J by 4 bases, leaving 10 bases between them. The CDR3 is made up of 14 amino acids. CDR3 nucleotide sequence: TGTGCCAGCAGCGTAGATCAGGGAAGCTATGGCTACACCTTC. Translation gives CASSVDQGSYGYTF.

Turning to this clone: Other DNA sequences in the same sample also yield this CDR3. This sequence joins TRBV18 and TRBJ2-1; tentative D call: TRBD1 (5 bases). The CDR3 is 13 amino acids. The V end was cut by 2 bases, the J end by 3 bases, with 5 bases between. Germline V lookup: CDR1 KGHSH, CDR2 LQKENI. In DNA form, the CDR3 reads TGTGCCAGCTCACCAGACAGCTACAATGAGCAGTTCTTC. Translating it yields CASSPDSYNEQFF.

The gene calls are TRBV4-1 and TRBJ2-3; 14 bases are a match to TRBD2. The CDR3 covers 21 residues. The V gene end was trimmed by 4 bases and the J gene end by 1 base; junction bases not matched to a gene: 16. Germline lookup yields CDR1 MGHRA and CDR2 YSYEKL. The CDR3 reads CASSPSIGLAGGVGGTDTQYF. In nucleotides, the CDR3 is TGCGCCAGCAGCCCCAGCATAGGACTAGCGGGGGGCGTCGGGGGCACAGATACGCAGTATTTT.

DNA for the CDR3: TGCGCCAGCAGCCCGTTAGCGGGGGCTGGTTACAATGAGCAGTTCTTC. Translating it yields CASSPLAGAGYNEQFF. V and J are TRBV5-1 and TRBJ2-1, with 9 bases lining up with TRBD2. Per the germline V gene, CDR1 is SGHRS and CDR2 is YFSETQ. This CDR3 spans 16 amino acids. With V trimmed by 4 bases and J by 4 bases, 9 bases remained unmatched.

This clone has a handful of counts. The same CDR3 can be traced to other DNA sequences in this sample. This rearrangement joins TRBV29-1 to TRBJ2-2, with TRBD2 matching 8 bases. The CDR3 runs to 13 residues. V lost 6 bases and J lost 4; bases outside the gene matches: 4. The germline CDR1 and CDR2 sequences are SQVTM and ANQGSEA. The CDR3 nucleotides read TGCAGCGTGGCGGGGGGCCCCACCGGGGAGCTGTTTTTT. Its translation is CSVAGGPTGELFF.

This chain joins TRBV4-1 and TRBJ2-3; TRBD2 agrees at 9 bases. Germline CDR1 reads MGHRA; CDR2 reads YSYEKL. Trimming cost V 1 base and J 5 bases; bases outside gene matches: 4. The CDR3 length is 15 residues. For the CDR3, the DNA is TGCGCCAGCAGCCAAGGGACTAGCGTAGAAGATACGCAGTATTTT. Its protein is CASSQGTSVEDTQYF.

The CDR3 DNA is TGTGCCAGCAGCTTAGCAGGAGGCCGTCAGACTGAAGCTTTCTTT. Translated: CASSLAGGRQTEAFF. The chain employs TRBV11-1 and TRBJ1-1; D is ambiguous. Germline lookup yields CDR1 SGHAT and CDR2 FQDESV (reference sequence). The CDR3 consists of 15 residues. Trimming left V 0 bases short and J 5 bases short, with 13 bases between.

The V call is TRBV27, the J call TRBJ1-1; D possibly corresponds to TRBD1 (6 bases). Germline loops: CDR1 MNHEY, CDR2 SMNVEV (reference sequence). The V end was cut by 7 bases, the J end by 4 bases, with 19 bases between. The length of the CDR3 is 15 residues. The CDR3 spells CASTPISGGPTEAFF. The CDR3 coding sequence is TGTGCCAGCACCCCCATCTCGGGGGGCCCCACTGAAGCTTTCTTT.

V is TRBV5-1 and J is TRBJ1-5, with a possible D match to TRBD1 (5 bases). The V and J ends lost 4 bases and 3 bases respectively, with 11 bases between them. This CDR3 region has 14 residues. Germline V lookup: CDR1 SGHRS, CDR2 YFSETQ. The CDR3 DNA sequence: TGCGCCAGCAGCGCGGGACCGTACAATCAGCCCCAGCATTTT. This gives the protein CASSAGPYNQPQHF.

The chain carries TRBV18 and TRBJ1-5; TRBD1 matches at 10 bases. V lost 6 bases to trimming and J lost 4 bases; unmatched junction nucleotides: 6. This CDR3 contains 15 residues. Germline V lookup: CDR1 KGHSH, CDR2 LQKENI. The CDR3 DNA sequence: TGTGCCAGCTCGCCGGACAGGGGGGGTAATCAGCCCCAGCATTTT. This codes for CASSPDRGGNQPQHF.

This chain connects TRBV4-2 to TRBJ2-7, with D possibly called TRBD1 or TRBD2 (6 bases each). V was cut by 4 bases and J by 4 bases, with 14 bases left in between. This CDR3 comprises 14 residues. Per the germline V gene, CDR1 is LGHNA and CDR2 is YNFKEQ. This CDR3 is CASSLPGGGYEQYF. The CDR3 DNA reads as TGTGCCAGCAGCCTCCCCGGGGGCGGTTACGAGCAGTACTTC.

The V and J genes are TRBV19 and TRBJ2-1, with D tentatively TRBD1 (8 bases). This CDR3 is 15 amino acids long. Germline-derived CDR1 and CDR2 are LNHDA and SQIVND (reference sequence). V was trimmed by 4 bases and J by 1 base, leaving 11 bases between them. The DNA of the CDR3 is TGTGCCAGTAGTAAACAGGGGGGGTCCTACAATGAGCAGTTCTTC. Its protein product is CASSKQGGSYNEQFF.

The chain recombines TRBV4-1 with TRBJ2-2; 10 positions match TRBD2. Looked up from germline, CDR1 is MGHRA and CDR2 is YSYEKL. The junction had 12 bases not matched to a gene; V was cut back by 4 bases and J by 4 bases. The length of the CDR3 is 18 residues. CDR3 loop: CASSPRGTAGGATGELFF. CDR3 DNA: TGCGCCAGCAGCCCCCGAGGTACAGCGGGAGGGGCCACCGGGGAGCTGTTTTTT.

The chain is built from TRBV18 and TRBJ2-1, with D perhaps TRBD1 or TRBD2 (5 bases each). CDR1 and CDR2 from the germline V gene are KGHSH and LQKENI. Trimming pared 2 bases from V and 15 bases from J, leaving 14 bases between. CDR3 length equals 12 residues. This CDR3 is CASSPGTDGGFF. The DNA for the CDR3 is TGTGCCAGCTCACCAGGGACCGACGGTGGGTTCTTC.

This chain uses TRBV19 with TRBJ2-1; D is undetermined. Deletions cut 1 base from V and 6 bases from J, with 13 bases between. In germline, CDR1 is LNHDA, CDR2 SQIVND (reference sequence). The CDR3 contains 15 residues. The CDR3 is CASSIGSGPGNEQFF. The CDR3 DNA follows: TGTGCCAGTAGTATAGGGTCTGGCCCTGGCAATGAGCAGTTCTTC.

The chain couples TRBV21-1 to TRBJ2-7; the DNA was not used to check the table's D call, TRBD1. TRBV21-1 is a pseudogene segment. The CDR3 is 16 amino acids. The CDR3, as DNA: TGTGCCAGCAGCAATTCGAGACAGCTAGGCTCCTACGAGCAGTACTTC. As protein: CASSNSRQLGSYEQYF.

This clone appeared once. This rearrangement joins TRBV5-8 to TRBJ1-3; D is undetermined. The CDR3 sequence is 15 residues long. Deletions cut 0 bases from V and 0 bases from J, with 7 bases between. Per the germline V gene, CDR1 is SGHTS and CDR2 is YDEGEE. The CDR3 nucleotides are TGTGCCAGCAGCTTGGGTCGGAACTCTGGAAACACCATATATTTT. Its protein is CASSLGRNSGNTIYF.